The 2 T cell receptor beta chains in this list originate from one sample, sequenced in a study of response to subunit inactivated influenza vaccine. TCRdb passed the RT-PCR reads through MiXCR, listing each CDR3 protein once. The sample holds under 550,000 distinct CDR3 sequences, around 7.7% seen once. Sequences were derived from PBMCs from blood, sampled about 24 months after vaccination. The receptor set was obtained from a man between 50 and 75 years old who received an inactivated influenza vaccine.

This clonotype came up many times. CDR3 sequence: CASSYRGQETQYF. The DNA of the CDR3 is TGTGCCAGCAGTTACCGAGGCCAAGAGACCCAGTACTTC. This chain connects TRBV6-5 to TRBJ2-5; no reliable D call. Deletions cut 2 bases from V and 1 base from J, with 5 bases between. The germline CDR1 and CDR2 sequences are MNHEY and SVGAGI. The CDR3 is made up of 13 amino acids.

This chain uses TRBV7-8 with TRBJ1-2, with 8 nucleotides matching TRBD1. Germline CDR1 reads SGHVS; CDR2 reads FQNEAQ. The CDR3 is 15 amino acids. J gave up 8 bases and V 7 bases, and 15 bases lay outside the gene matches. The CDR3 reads CASTTIWDRSTGYTF. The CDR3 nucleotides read TGTGCCAGCACCACAATCTGGGACAGGAGCACCGGCTACACCTTC.